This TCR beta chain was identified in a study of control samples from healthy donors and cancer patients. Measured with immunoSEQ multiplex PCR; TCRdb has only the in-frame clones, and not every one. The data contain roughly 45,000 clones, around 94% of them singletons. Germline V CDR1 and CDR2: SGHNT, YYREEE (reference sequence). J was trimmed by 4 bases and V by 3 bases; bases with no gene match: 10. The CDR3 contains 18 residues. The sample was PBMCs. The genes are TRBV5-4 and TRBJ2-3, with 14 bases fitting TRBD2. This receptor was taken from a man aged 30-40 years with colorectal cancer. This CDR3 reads CASSSRTSGGRFADTQYF. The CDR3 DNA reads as TGTGCCAGCAGCTCAAGGACTAGCGGGGGGAGGTTTGCAGATACGCAGTATTTT.